This T cell receptor beta chain was sequenced for a study of post-analysis software for immune sequencing data. Unique molecular identifiers were built into the TCR beta cDNA libraries. TCRdb re-called the PCR reads with MiXCR, one entry per CDR3 protein. Of some 260,000 distinct CDR3 sequences listed, 36% are singletons. Sequenced sample: blood. The sequence was obtained from a girl under 18 with multiple sclerosis.

The CDR3 spells CASSVEGGRASIQYF. The CDR3, as DNA: TGTGCCAGCAGCGTAGAGGGCGGGAGGGCCAGCATTCAGTACTTC. This chain uses TRBV9 with TRBJ2-4; 9 bases map to TRBD2. V was clipped by 0 bases and J by 9 bases; unmatched bases: 7. CDR1 is SGDLS and CDR2 is YYNGEE in the germline V gene. The length of the CDR3 is 15 residues.